The subject of this entry is one T cell receptor beta chain. The data stem from a study of blood T cell repertoires in COVID-19. Looking at the study overall: PBMCs, B-cell-depleted T cells, or T cells provided the cDNA or gDNA that made up the material.

Germline V gene lookup returns CDR1 KGHSH and CDR2 LQKENI. The CDR3 totals 15 residues. V shed 2 bases and J shed 8 bases, with 13 bases lying between them. Under the authors' procedure: The authors estimated nucleated cell counts from reference gene primer amplification. TCRdb keeps only in-frame clones here, not all; method: immunoSEQ multiplex PCR. V and J calls plus clone size are reproduced from that table; the DNA served to infer D and trimming. The sample consists of 70,000 to 95,000 clones, more than 80% of them appearing once. Sample: peripheral blood. This chain links TRBV18 with TRBJ1-6; D call uncertain. This clonotype was sampled from a woman aged 65 to 85 with acute or convalescent COVID-19. CDR3 sequence: CASSPLDFGDSPLHF. The CDR3 nucleotides read TGTGCCAGCTCACCATTGGACTTTGGAGATTCACCCCTCCACTTT.